This T cell receptor (beta chain) was retrieved from a study of OX40 agonist ivuxolimab in advanced cancers. Here immunoSEQ multiplex PCR was the method, and the copy in TCRdb shows in-frame clones only, minus some. Here the sample spans about 55,000 clones, roughly 80% being singletons. The CDR3 has 16 amino acids. The V gene's germline CDR1 is LNHDA and CDR2 SQIVND (reference sequence). V was cut by 3 bases and J by 1 base, with 13 bases left in between. The specimen comprised CD4+ or CD8+ T cells sorted from blood, sampled in a trial of the OX40 agonist ivuxolimab. This chain uses TRBV19 with TRBJ2-1; D perhaps matches TRBD2 (5 bases). The sequence derives from an adult with an advanced solid tumor such as melanoma, head and neck, liver or kidney cancer. The CDR3 DNA is TGTGCCAGTAGTATTGATAGGTCGGGATCCTACAATGAGCAGTTCTTC. Amino acids: CASSIDRSGSYNEQFF.